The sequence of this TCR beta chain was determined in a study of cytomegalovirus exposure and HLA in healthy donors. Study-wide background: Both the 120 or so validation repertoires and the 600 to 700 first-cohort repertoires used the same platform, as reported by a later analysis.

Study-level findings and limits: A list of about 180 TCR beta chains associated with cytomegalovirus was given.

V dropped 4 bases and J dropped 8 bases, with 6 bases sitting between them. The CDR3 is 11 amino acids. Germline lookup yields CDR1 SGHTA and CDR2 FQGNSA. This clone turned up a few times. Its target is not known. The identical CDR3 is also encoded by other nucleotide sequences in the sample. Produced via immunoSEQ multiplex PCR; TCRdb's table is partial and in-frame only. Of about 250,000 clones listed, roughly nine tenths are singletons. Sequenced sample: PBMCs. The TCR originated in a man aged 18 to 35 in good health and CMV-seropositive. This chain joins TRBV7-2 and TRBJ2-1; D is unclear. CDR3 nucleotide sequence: TGTGCCAGCAGCTCCAGTCATGAGCAGTTCTTC. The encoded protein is CASSSSHEQFF.